The rows below give T cell receptor beta chains drawn from one sample of a study of cytomegalovirus exposure and HLA in healthy donors. Using immunoSEQ multiplex PCR, the repertoire was profiled, and TCRdb retains in-frame clones only, with some absent. The sample includes approximately 150,000 clones, almost 85% of them seen just once. Input material: PBMCs. The receptors shown here come from a girl between 10 and 17 years old in good health and CMV-seropositive. Each CDR3 is given with its conserved first and last residue. Fields, in order: D gene, V gene, J gene, clone size, CDR3 DNA, CDR3 protein. The D gene is left open where the match is weak. Expanded clones get a size class; other rows say once, few or many, or leave the size out.

.	TRBV13	TRBJ2-5	few	TGTGCCAGCAGCTTACAGGGGCGGCTATACCAAGAGACCCAGTACTTC	CASSLQGRLYQETQYF
.	TRBV5-4	TRBJ1-2	.	TGTGCCAGCAGCTCCATGACAGATCACTATGGCTACACCTTC	CASSSMTDHYGYTF
.	TRBV5-1	TRBJ1-1	.	TGCGCCAGCAGCTTGGCAGGGTGGAAATCGACTGAAGCTTTCTTT	CASSLAGWKSTEAFF
.	TRBV27	TRBJ1-1	.	TGTGCCAGCAGTTGGACAGCCCAGACTATGAACACTGAAGCTTTCTTT	CASSWTAQTMNTEAFF
.	TRBV25-1	TRBJ1-1	.	TGTGCCAGCAGTGGCCAGGGGAACACTGAAGCTTTCTTT	CASSGQGNTEAFF
TRBD1	TRBV6-5	TRBJ1-2	.	TGTGCCAGCAGTCGGGCACAGGGGGCGTTTGGCTACACCTTC	CASSRAQGAFGYTF
TRBD1	TRBV9	TRBJ1-1	.	TGTGCCAGCAGCGTAGCTGGGACAGGAGGGACTGAAGCTTTCTTT	CASSVAGTGGTEAFF
.	TRBV7-2	TRBJ1-2	.	TGTGCCAGCAGCTTAGTTCTCGTCCCCCCGGCGGGTGGCTACACCTTC	CASSLVLVPPAGGYTF
.	TRBV9	TRBJ1-6	once	TGTGCCAGCAGCGTAGGACAGAATTATAATTCACCCCTCCACTTT	CASSVGQNYNSPLHF
.	TRBV7-9	TRBJ1-5	.	TGTGCCAGCAGCCATGGACTGAGCAATCAGCCCCAGCATTTT	CASSHGLSNQPQHF
TRBD1	TRBV4-2	TRBJ1-2	.	TGTGCCAGCAGCCTCTTCGGACAGGGTCCCTATGGCTACACCTTC	CASSLFGQGPYGYTF
TRBD1	TRBV5-6	TRBJ1-2	.	TGTGCCAGCAGCCCTTGGACAGGGGAGGGCTACACCTTC	CASSPWTGEGYTF